The subject of this entry is one T cell receptor beta chain. No antigen is known for it. This sample stems from a study of Ad26.COV2.S vaccination and SARS-CoV-2 variants. Overall study context: Once or twice, 56 days apart, Ad26.COV2.S was delivered intramuscularly. Findings and limits, study-wide: In TCR breadth and depth analyses, total T cell responses may have been underestimated. Considerable breadth of spike-specific CD8+ and CD4+ T cell responses has reportedly been documented following vaccination.

Treatment: over 15 received Ad26.COV2.S at low or high dose, single or two shots; 5 received placebo; per-sample allocation not given. Collection of the samples took place on day 63 after the first injection of vaccine or placebo. The CDR3 consists of 13 residues. Trimming took off 6 bases at V and 1 base at J, with 7 bases between the two ends. Produced via immunoSEQ multiplex PCR; TCRdb's table is partial and in-frame only. The repertoire holds 300,000 to 400,000 clones, roughly 90% seen once, with approximately 11% in the top ten. Sequenced material: peripheral blood, taken in a trial of Ad26.COV2.S vaccine versus placebo. J is TRBJ1-5 and V is TRBV12-3 or TRBV12-4; D is unclear. This clonotype was sampled from a person between 18 and 60 years old who received the Ad26.COV2.S COVID-19 vaccine or a placebo. The CDR3 DNA is TGTGCCAGCAGCTTTGACAGCAATCAGCCCCAGCATTTT. Translation: CASSFDSNQPQHF.